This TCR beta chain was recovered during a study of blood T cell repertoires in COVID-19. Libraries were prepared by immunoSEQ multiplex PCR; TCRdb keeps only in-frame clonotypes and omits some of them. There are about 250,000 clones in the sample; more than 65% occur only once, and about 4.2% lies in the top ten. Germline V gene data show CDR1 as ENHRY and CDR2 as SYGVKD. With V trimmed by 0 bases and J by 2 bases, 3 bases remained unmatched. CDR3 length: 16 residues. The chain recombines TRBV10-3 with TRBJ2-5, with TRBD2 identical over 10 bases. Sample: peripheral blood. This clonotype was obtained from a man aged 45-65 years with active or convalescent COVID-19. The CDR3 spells CAISESASGGQETQYF. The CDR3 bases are TGTGCCATCAGTGAGTCGGCTAGCGGGGGACAAGAGACCCAGTACTTC.